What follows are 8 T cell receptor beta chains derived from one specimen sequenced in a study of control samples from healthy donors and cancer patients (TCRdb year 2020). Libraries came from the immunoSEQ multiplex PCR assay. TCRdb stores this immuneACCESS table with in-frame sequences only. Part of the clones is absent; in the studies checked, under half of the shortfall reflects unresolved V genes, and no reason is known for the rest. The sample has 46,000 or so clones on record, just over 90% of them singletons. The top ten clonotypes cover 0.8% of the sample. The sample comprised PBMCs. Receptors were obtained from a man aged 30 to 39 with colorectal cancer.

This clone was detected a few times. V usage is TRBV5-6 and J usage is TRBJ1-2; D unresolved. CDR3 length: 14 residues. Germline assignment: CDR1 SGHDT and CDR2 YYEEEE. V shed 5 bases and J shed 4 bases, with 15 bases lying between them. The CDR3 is CASRGTGRGYGYTF. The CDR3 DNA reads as TGTGCCAGCAGGGGTACGGGTCGAGGCTATGGCTACACCTTC.

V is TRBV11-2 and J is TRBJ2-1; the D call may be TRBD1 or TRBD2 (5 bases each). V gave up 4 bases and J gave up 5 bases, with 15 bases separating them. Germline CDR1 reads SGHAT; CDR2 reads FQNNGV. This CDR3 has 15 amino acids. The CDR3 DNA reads TGTGCCAGCAGCTGGGACGTACAACCGAACAATGAGCAGTTCTTC. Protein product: CASSWDVQPNNEQFF.

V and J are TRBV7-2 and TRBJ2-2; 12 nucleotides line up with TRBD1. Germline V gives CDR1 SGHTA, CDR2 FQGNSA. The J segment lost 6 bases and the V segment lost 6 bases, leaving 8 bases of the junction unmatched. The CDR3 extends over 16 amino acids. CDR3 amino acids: CASSRGDRGHAGELFF. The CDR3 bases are TGTGCCAGCAGTCGGGGGGACAGGGGGCATGCCGGGGAGCTGTTTTTT.

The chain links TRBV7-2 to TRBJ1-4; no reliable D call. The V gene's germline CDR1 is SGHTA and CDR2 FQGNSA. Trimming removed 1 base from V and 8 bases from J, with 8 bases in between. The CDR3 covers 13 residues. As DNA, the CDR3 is TGTGCCAGCAGCTTAGGTTCCGGGGAAAAACTGTTTTTT. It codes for CASSLGSGEKLFF. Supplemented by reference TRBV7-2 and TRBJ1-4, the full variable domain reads GAGVSQSPSNKVTEKGKDVELRCDPISGHTALYWYRQSLGQGLEFLIYFQGNSAPDKSGLPSDRFSAERTGGSVSTLTIQRTQQEDSAVYLCASSLGSGEKLFFGSGTQLSVL.

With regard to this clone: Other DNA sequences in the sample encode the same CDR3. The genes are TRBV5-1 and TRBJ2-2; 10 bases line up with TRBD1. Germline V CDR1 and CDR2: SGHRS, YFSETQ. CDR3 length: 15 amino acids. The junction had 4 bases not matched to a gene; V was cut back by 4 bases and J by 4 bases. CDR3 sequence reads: CASSLGQGGTGELFF. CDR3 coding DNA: TGCGCCAGCAGCCTCGGACAGGGGGGCACCGGGGAGCTGTTTTTT. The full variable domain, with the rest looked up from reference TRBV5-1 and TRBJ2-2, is KAGVTQTPRYLIKTRGQQVTLSCSPISGHRSVSWYQQTPGQGLQFLFEYFSETQRNKGNFPGRFSGRQFSNSRSEMNVSTLELGDSALYLCASSLGQGGTGELFFGEGSRLTVL.

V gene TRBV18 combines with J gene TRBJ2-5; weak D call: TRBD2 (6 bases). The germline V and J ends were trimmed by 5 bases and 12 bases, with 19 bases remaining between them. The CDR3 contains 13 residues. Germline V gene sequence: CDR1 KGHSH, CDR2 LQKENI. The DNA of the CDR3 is TGTGCCAGCTCATCCCTCCGGGACTCAGAAGAGTACTTC. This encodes CASSSLRDSEEYF.

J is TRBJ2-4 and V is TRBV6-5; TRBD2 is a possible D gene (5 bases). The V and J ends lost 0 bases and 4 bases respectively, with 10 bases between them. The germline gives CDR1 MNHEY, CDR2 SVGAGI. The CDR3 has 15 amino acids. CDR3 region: CASSYSAGGKNIQYF. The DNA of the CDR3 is TGTGCCAGCAGTTACTCGGCGGGTGGGAAAAACATTCAGTACTTC.

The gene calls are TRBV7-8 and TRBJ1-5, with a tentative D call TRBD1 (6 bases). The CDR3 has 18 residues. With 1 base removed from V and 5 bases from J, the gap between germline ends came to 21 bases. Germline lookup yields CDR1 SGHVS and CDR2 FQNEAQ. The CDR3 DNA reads TGTGCCAGCAGCTTAGGTACGACAGGCCTTTCACGGGATCAGCCCCAGCATTTT. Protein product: CASSLGTTGLSRDQPQHF.